These 8 T cell receptor beta chains came from one sample sequenced in a study of blood T cell repertoires in COVID-19 (dated by TCRdb to between 2020 and 2021). The library was built by means of the immunoSEQ multiplex PCR assay. TCRdb re-hosts the immuneACCESS table, in-frame sequences only. Its copies lack some clones; in the studies checked, an unresolved V gene accounts for under half of them, and the cause for the rest is not known. In this sample the table shows about 280,000 clones, roughly 85% of which occur a single time. The ten largest clones take up about 5.1% of the sample. The sequenced sample consisted of peripheral blood. These receptors were obtained from a man aged 45 to 65 with active or convalescent COVID-19.

This clone was seen just once. The chain carries TRBV5-1 and TRBJ1-2; 9 bases agree with TRBD1. This CDR3 has 15 residues. Germline V gives CDR1 SGHRS, CDR2 YFSETQ. The J segment lost 6 bases and the V segment lost 1 base, leaving 7 bases of the junction unmatched. The CDR3 reads CASSLILGTGNGYTF. CDR3 nucleotide sequence: TGCGCCAGCAGCTTGATTCTTGGGACAGGGAATGGCTACACCTTC.

The chain uses TRBV28 and TRBJ2-7; TRBD2 matches 10 bases. V trimming: 6 bases; J trimming: 9 bases; junction bases outside the gene matches: 8. Germline lookup yields CDR1 MDHEN and CDR2 SYDVKM. The CDR3 length is 13 residues. The CDR3 nucleotides read TGTGCCAGCAGGGCTAGCGGGGGCCTGGGGCAGTACTTC. This codes for CASRASGGLGQYF.

The V call is TRBV7-9, the J call TRBJ2-5; the match to TRBD1 covers 7 bases. Germline lookup yields CDR1 SEHNR and CDR2 FQNEAQ (reference sequence). V was clipped by 4 bases and J by 0 bases; unmatched bases: 2. The CDR3 is 14 amino acids. For the CDR3, the DNA is TGTGCCAGCAGCTCCAGGGGGAACCAAGAGACCCAGTACTTC. Amino acid sequence: CASSSRGNQETQYF.

The chain couples TRBV30 to TRBJ2-1; weak D call: TRBD2 (6 bases). There are 12 residues in the CDR3. V was pared by 3 bases and J by 9 bases, with 12 bases between. The V gene's germline CDR1 is GTSNPN and CDR2 SVGIG (reference sequence). The CDR3 here is CAWRAKRAEQFF. CDR3 nucleotides: TGTGCCTGGAGGGCTAAGCGGGCTGAGCAGTTCTTC.

This chain links TRBV19 with TRBJ1-1; D remains ambiguous. Germline CDR1 reads LNHDA; CDR2 reads SQIVND (reference sequence). The CDR3 has 14 amino acids. Trimming left V 4 bases short and J 3 bases short, with 12 bases between. The CDR3 DNA reads TGTGCCAGTAGTAAACGTGGAGGCTACACTGAAGCTTTCTTT. Translated: CASSKRGGYTEAFF.

The chain has TRBV9 and TRBJ2-2; D not certain. Germline CDR1 is SGDLS and CDR2 is YYNGEE. The CDR3 sequence is 14 residues long. V dropped 4 bases and J dropped 0 bases, with 7 bases sitting between them. The CDR3 loop reads CASSTDPNTGELFF. DNA of the CDR3: TGTGCCAGCAGCACAGACCCGAACACCGGGGAGCTGTTTTTT.

This clone was found a few times. V is TRBV29-1 and J is TRBJ2-5, with TRBD1 matching 7 bases. With V trimmed by 2 bases and J by 1 base, 10 bases remained unmatched. This CDR3 is 16 amino acids long. CDR1 and CDR2 from the germline V gene are SQVTM and ANQGSEA. For the CDR3, the DNA is TGCAGCGTTGAACCTCTTCCCGGGACAGCCCAAGAGACCCAGTACTTC. As protein: CSVEPLPGTAQETQYF.

The V and J genes are TRBV4-2 and TRBJ1-2; D unclear. CDR1 and CDR2 from the germline V gene are LGHNA and YNFKEQ. The CDR3 is 11 amino acids. V was shortened by 9 bases and J by 7 bases, with 12 bases between the two germline ends. CDR3 bases: TGTGCCAGTACGGGAGACTTTGGCTACACCTTC. It codes for CASTGDFGYTF.